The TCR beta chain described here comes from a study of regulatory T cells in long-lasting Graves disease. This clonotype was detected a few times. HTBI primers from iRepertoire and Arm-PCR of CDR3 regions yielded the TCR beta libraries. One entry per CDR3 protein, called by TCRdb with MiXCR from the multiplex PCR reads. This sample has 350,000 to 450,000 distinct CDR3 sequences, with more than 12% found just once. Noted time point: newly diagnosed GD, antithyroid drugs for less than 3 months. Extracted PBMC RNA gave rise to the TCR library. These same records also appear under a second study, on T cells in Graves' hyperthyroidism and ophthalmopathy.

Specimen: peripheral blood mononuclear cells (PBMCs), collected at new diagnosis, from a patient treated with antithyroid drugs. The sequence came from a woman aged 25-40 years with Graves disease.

CDR3 DNA sequence: TGTGCCAGCAGCCAAGGGCGGACTAGCGGGAGAGAGCAGTACTTC. It is translated as CASSQGRTSGREQYF. V and J are TRBV14 and TRBJ2-7; 13 bases align to TRBD2. V trimming: 1 base; J trimming: 7 bases; junction bases outside the gene matches: 4. The CDR3 runs to 15 residues. Germline V CDR1 and CDR2: SGHDN, FVKESK.